The clone carrying this T cell receptor beta chain was seen only once. This specimen belongs to a study of cytomegalovirus exposure and HLA in healthy donors. PCR primers comprised 60 Vbeta and 13 Jbeta primers. The table came from immunoSEQ multiplex PCR; TCRdb's copy has only in-frame clones and leaves some out. The table includes about 160,000 clones, around 60% detected once. The sample was PBMCs. The source of this sequence is a woman aged 55-70 years in good health and CMV-seropositive.

DNA of the CDR3: TGTGCCAGCAGCTTAGCCGCCTACGAGCAGTACTTC. This translates into CASSLAAYEQYF. J is TRBJ2-7 and V is TRBV13; D not resolved. The CDR3 has 12 residues. Trimming took 1 base from V and 2 from J, leaving 3 bases between them. CDR1 and CDR2 from the germline V gene are PRHDT and FYEKMQ (reference sequence).